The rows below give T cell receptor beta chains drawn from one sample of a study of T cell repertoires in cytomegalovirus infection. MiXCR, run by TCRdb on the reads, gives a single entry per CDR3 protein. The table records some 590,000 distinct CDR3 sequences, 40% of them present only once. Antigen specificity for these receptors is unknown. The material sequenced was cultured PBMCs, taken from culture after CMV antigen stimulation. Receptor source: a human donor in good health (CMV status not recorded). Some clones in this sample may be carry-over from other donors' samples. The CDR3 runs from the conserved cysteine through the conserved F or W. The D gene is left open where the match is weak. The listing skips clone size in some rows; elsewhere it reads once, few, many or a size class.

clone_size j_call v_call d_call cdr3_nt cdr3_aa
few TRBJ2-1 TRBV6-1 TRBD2 TGTGCCAGCAGCCCCAGACTAGCGGGAATCCATGAGCAGTTCTTC CASSPRLAGIHEQFF
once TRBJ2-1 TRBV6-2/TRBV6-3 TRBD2 TGTGCCAGTAAACTAGCGGGTGGAATCAATGAGCAGTTCTTC CASKLAGGINEQFF
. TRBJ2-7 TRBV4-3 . TGCGCCAGCAGCCAACAGGACGGGGCCACCTACGAGCAGTACTTC CASSQQDGATYEQYF
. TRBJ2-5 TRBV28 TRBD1 TGTGCCAGCAGTCTGTGGACAGGGAGGTTACAAGAGACCCAGTACTTC CASSLWTGRLQETQYF
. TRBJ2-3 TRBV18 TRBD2 TGTGCCAGCTCACCAGAAGGACTAGCGGGAAATACGCAGTATTTT CASSPEGLAGNTQYF
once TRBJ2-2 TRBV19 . TGTGCCAGTGGGGCAGGGTTTGAGACCGGGGAGCTGTTTTTT CASGAGFETGELFF
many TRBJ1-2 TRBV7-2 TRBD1 TGTGCCAGCAGCCCCACCGCCGGACAGGGGCCGCGGGTGGGTGGCTACACCTTC CASSPTAGQGPRVGGYTF
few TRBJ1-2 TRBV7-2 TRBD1 TGTGCCAGCAGCTCCGACAGGGGGCTTTACGGCTACACCTTC CASSSDRGLYGYTF
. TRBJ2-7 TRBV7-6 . TGTGCCAGCAGCCGTGGCCATTCCTACGAGCAGTACTTC CASSRGHSYEQYF
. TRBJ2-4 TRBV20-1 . TGCAGTGCCGTGCCTCCCCTAGCCAAAAACATTCAGTACTTC CSAVPPLAKNIQYF
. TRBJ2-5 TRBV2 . TGTGCCAGCAGTGTGCGAATCCAAGAGACCCAGTACTTC CASSVRIQETQYF
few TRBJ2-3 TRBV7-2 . TGTGCCAGCAGCTTAGCCTCAACTAGCACAGATACGCAGTATTTT CASSLASTSTDTQYF
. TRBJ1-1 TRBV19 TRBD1 TGTGCCAGTAGTATCTGGCGACAGGGAGGTTTGGACACTGAAGCTTTCTTT CASSIWRQGGLDTEAFF
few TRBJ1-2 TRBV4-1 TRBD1 TGCGCCAGCAGCCAAGGATGGACAGGGCAGAATGGCTACACCTTC CASSQGWTGQNGYTF
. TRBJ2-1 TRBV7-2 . TGTGCCAGCAGCTTAGCGATTAGCTCAACCTACAATGAGCAGTTCTTC CASSLAISSTYNEQFF
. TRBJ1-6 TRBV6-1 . TGTGCCAGCATCCCAAGCCCGACAGGACGAAATTCACCCCTCCACTTT CASIPSPTGRNSPLHF
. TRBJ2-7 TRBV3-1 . TGTGCCAGCAGCGAAGACCCACTAGGCGAGCAGTACTTC CASSEDPLGEQYF
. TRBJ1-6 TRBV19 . TGTGCCAGTAGTTACCCGGGAAAGGCAATTCGTTCACCCCTCCACTTT CASSYPGKAIRSPLHF
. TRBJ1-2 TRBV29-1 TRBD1 TGCAGCGTTGAAGATCGGGCAGGGGGCGTCTATGGCTACACCTTC CSVEDRAGGVYGYTF
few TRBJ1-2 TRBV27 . TGTGCCAGCAGAGACCTGACTCGGCAGGGAGATACCTATGGCTACACCTTC CASRDLTRQGDTYGYTF
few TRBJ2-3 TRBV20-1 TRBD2 TGCAGTGCTAGAGTGACTAGCGGGGGGTCCCGCACAGATACGCAGTATTTT CSARVTSGGSRTDTQYF
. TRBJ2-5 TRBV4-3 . TGCGCCAGCAGCCAATCGACTGCCACCCAAGAGACCCAGTACTTC CASSQSTATQETQYF
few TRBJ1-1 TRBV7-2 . TGTGCCAGCAGCTTAGCCGGGGCAAAGAACACTGAAGCTTTCTTT CASSLAGAKNTEAFF
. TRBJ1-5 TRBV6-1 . TGTGCCAGCCAGGGTTGGAATCAGCCCCAGCATTTT CASQGWNQPQHF
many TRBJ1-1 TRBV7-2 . TGTGCCAGCAGCTTAGCGCGGCAGAACACTGAAGCTTTCTTT CASSLARQNTEAFF
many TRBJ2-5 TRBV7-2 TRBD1 TGTGCCAGCAGCGCCCCGGACAGGGTGGGAGAGACCCAGTACTTC CASSAPDRVGETQYF